This entry features one T cell receptor (beta chain) sequence. Its antigen is as yet unknown. V was pared by 2 bases and J by 9 bases, with 13 bases of the junction left unmatched. Germline CDR1 LGHNT, CDR2 FRNRAP. CDR3 size: 18 residues. This sample was included in a study of cytomegalovirus exposure and HLA in healthy donors. Study conclusions and caveats: Cytomegalovirus status, reportedly, was diagnosed with high specificity and sensitivity by the classifier.

Use of 60 Vbeta and 13 Jbeta primers characterized the PCR. TCRdb's copy holds only in-frame clones and misses some; the assay was immunoSEQ multiplex PCR. The sample lists approximately 120,000 clones, around 81% occurring once. The receptor's source is a woman aged 30 to 39 in good health and CMV-seronegative. Sequencing was carried out using PBMCs. The chain has TRBV12-5 and TRBJ2-1, with 13 positions matching TRBD2. The CDR3 nucleotides are TGTGCTAGTGGTTTGACTACCCTAGGACTAGCGGGAGTAAGTGAGCAGTTCTTC. It translates to CASGLTTLGLAGVSEQFF.